A single sample is the source of the 4 T cell receptor beta chains below, sequenced in a study of blood T cell repertoires in COVID-19. Sequenced by immunoSEQ multiplex PCR; TCRdb stores in-frame clones only, minus some. The sample consists of fewer than 250,000 clones, approximately 80% of them appearing once. Source material: PBMCs or T cells enriched from blood (not recorded which). These receptors originate from a woman in her forties or fifties with acute COVID-19.

The chain couples TRBV2 to TRBJ2-7, with 11 bases identical to TRBD1. The CDR3 runs to 15 residues. V lost 6 bases to trimming and J lost 3 bases; unmatched junction nucleotides: 7. Germline V gives CDR1 SNHLY, CDR2 FYNNEI. The CDR3 bases are TGTGCCAGCAGAGACCGGACAGGGGGCAGCTACGAGCAGTACTTC. It encodes CASRDRTGGSYEQYF.

The rearrangement uses TRBV6-5 and TRBJ2-3, with TRBD1 matching 7 bases. From germline, CDR1 is MNHEY and CDR2 SVGAGI. CDR3 length: 13 residues. The junction had 4 bases not matched to a gene; V was cut back by 6 bases and J by 4 bases. The CDR3 loop is CASRITGADTQYF. The CDR3, as DNA: TGTGCCAGCAGGATTACAGGGGCAGATACGCAGTATTTT.

The V gene is TRBV10-3, the J gene TRBJ2-7; TRBD1 aligns across 7 bases. The V segment lost 0 bases and the J segment 3 bases; nucleotides outside the gene matches: 2. CDR1 ENHRY and CDR2 SYGVKD come from the germline V gene. The CDR3 consists of 14 residues. The CDR3 is CAISESGTVYEQYF. DNA for the CDR3: TGTGCCATCAGTGAGTCGGGGACAGTCTACGAGCAGTACTTC.

V usage is TRBV6-5 and J usage is TRBJ2-1; tentative D call: TRBD1 (5 bases). V was trimmed by 7 bases and J by 0 bases, leaving 10 bases between them. Germline loops: CDR1 MNHEY, CDR2 SVGAGI. The CDR3 has 14 amino acids. CDR3 amino acids: CASTTGRSYNEQFF. The DNA for the CDR3 is TGTGCCAGCACCACAGGTCGCTCCTACAATGAGCAGTTCTTC.